This T cell receptor (beta chain) was recorded in a study of T cell changes during pregnancy in multiple sclerosis. Only in-frame clones appear in the TCRdb table, and some are missing; sequencing was by immunoSEQ multiplex PCR. Of fewer than 20,000 clones listed, 88% were seen once; the top ten hold 10% to 15%. The V end was cut by 1 base, the J end by 7 bases, with 17 bases between. CDR3 length: 15 amino acids. The germline CDR1 and CDR2 sequences are GTSNPN and SVGIG (reference sequence). The clonotype originates from a female donor in good health, enrolled as a control in a pregnancy study. The material was CD8+ T cells from peripheral blood mononuclear cells, obtained after pregnancy. The V call is TRBV30, the J call TRBJ1-5; no clear D gene. As DNA, the CDR3 is TGTGCCTGGAGTGGGCCGTTTAGAGGAATGCAGCCCCAGCATTTT. Residues: CAWSGPFRGMQPQHF.